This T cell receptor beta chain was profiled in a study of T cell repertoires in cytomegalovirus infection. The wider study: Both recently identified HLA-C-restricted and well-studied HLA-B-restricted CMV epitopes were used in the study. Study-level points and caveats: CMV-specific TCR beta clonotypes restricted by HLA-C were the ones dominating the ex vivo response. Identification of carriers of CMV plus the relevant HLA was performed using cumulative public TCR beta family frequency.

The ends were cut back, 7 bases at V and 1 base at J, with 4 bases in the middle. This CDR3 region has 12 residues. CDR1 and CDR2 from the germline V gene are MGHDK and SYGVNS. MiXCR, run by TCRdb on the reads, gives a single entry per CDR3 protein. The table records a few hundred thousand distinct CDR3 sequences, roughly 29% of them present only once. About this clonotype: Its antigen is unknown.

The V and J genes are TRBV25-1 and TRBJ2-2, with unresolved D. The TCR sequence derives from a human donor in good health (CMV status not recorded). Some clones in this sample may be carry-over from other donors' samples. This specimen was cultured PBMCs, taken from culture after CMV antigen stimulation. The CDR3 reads CASKVNTGELFF. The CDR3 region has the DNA TGTGCCAGCAAGGTGAACACCGGGGAGCTGTTTTTT.